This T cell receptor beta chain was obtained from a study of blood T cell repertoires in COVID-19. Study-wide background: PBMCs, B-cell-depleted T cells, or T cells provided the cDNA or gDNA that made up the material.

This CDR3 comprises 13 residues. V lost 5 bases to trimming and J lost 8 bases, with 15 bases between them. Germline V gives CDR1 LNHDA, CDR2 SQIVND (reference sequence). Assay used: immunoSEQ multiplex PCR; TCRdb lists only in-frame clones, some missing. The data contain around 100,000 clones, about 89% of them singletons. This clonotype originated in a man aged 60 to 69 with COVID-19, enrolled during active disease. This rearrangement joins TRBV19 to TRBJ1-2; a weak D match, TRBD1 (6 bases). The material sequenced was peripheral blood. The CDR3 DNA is TGTGCCAGTAGTCAGGGGACAAGAGGAGGCTACACCTTC. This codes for CASSQGTRGGYTF. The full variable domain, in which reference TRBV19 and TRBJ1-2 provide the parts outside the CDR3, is DGGITQSPKYLFRKEGQNVTLSCEQNLNHDAMYWYRQDPGQGLRLIYYSQIVNDFQKGDIAEGYSVSREKKESFPLTVTSAQKNPTAFYLCASSQGTRGGYTFGSGTRLTVV.